Listed below are T cell receptor beta chains from one sample, sequenced in a study of neoadjuvant anti-PD-1 for oral cavity cancer. The table came from immunoSEQ multiplex PCR; TCRdb's copy has only in-frame clones and leaves some out. This sample yields some 29,000 clones, of which roughly 85% are seen a single time; nearly 3.5% belongs to the top ten. The material was PBMCs, obtained after nivolumab (anti-PD-1) treatment. Source of these receptors: a person aged 40 to 85 with oral cavity squamous cell carcinoma. CDR3s include the opening cysteine and the closing phenylalanine or tryptophan. D genes are given only for firm matches.

j_gene	d_gene	v_gene	CDR3aa
TRBJ1-2	TRBD1	TRBV28	CASSSVGQGRSGYTF
TRBJ1-5	.	TRBV7-9	CASSLGPGSGVGNQPQHF
TRBJ2-2	.	TRBV7-3	CASSSGQGTGELFF
TRBJ1-2	TRBD1	TRBV6-5	CASSFATGGYGYTF
TRBJ1-2	.	TRBV4-2	CASSQDVVNSGYTF
TRBJ1-2	TRBD1	TRBV6-6	CASNIGQGASYGYTF
TRBJ1-6	.	TRBV7-8	CASSLDPRDPLHF
TRBJ1-5	.	TRBV29-1	CSPGQPYMDQPQHF
TRBJ2-7	TRBD1	TRBV11-2	CASSLLGQGLTYEQYF
TRBJ2-7	.	TRBV5-1	CASSLRGIYEQYF
TRBJ2-5	.	TRBV5-8	CASSLAGGLQETQYF
TRBJ2-1	TRBD1	TRBV4-3	CASSQERQGAYHNEQFF
TRBJ1-4	.	TRBV19	CASHPYVVDHEKLFF
TRBJ1-2	TRBD1	TRBV7-9	CASSQGQGHFYGYTF
TRBJ1-2	.	TRBV4-1	CASSQDGTRANYGYTF
TRBJ2-5	TRBD2	TRBV7-2	CASSPTSVPETQYF
TRBJ2-7	.	TRBV14	CASSQGWLGRHSSYEQYF
TRBJ2-2	TRBD2	TRBV9	CASSVATSGGYTGELFF
TRBJ1-1	.	TRBV20-1	CSAITEIEAFF
TRBJ2-5	TRBD1	TRBV7-9	CASSSTGGTETQYF
TRBJ2-3	.	TRBV21-1	CASTQGRAAVVTDTQYF
TRBJ1-1	TRBD1	TRBV28	CASERGLGTEAFF
TRBJ1-2	.	TRBV6-5	CASSPGYSNYGYTF
TRBJ2-5	TRBD1	TRBV28	CASTLSGTGLIKTQYF
TRBJ2-3	.	TRBV2	CASSDDTSTDTQYF
TRBJ1-2	TRBD1	TRBV10-3	CAISETGARTMGNYGYTF
TRBJ2-5	TRBD1	TRBV9	CASSVTGGPVQETQYF
TRBJ1-6	TRBD1	TRBV4-1	CASSQEGTAGSPLHF
TRBJ1-5	.	TRBV5-1	CASSPTTGSNQPQHF
TRBJ1-2	.	TRBV25-1	CASSDRVPRSDGYTF
TRBJ2-7	.	TRBV6-5	CASGRSGPRPYEQYF
TRBJ2-7	.	TRBV11-1	CASSFLADRISYEQYF
TRBJ2-1	.	TRBV4-3	CASSQDRDGSYNEQFF
TRBJ2-7	.	TRBV6-5	CASSGDTVPYEQYF
TRBJ1-1	TRBD1	TRBV5-5	CASSPPGGAQAFF